The sequence of this T cell receptor beta chain was determined in a study of CD8 T cells in ankylosing spondylitis (dated by TCRdb to 2017 to 2019). Regarding the research as a whole: T cell receptor beta repertoires were profiled in healthy donors and ankylosing spondylitis patients so that disease-linked TCR variants could be found. The full study cohort was made up of about 24 ankylosing spondylitis patients and about a hundred healthy donors. Peripheral blood was sampled, and synovial fluid was also collected from ankylosing spondylitis patients. Summary of the overall study and its limitations: Some motif variants had previously been reported in the synovial fluid and blood of reactive arthritis patients, which suggests shared mechanisms of disease initiation. The disease-linked clones showed a CD8+ phenotype and occurred at relatively low frequencies in peripheral blood. Significant enrichment of the disease-linked clones was reported in matched synovial fluid samples from ankylosing spondylitis patients. Blood from ankylosing spondylitis patients appeared to be characterized by a TCR beta motif composed of under 10 highly homologous amino acid variants.

These reads were obtained on an Illumina HiSeq 2500. Quantitative 5'-RACE with molecular barcodes was the method used to prepare the TCR beta libraries. The authors' analysis ran thus. To identify disease-linked TCR variants, a new computational method was used, one built on a probabilistic model of VDJ rearrangement. The public sequencing data were trimmed at Q25 with fastp and processed into clonotypes with MiXCR by TCRdb, which kept only in-frame beta chains. Entries are consolidated by CDR3 protein sequence, retaining the most common genes and DNA. The authors' filters were not applied to this entry. This sample lists about 700,000 distinct CDR3 sequences; under 20% were detected once. Roughly a fifth of the sample rests with the top ten. This clonotype was counted between two and nine times. The clone's antigen remains unknown. Per-nucleotide qualities are absent, and no much larger clonotype sits a single base away.

The germline V and J ends show losses of 2 bases and 9 bases respectively, and no gene match explains 14 bases of the junction. The germline V gene gives CDR1 as MGHDK and CDR2 as SYGVNS. There are 16 amino acids in the CDR3, from cysteine to phenylalanine inclusive. Just the 48-base CDR3 DNA is kept, in frame starting at base 1. The TCR sequence derives from a male donor with ankylosing spondylitis. Sample: blood, either unsorted or a sorted T cell fraction (not recorded which). Rearrangement joined TRBV25-1 to TRBJ2-3, and TRBD2 matches 7 of the central bases. The DNA is TGTGCCAGCAGTGAAGGACACACCAACAACGGGGGGACGCAGTATTTT. It encodes CASSEGHTNNGGTQYF.